Included here is one T cell receptor beta chain sequence, with context. V lost 1 base and J lost 8, with 8 bases in between. The germline gives CDR1 SEHNR, CDR2 FQNEAQ (reference sequence). This CDR3 region has 12 residues. The sample originates from a study of OX40 agonist ivuxolimab in advanced cancers. Looking at the study overall: With a range of about 23 to 85, age averaged roughly 60 years, and roughly 80% were male. Past anti-PD-1, anti-PD-L1 or anti-CTLA-4 therapy was accepted, and 40% had received some.

Profiling relied on immunoSEQ multiplex PCR, and the TCRdb table lists in-frame clones only, not all of them. The table has fewer than 60,000 clones, about 89% seen once. This chain links TRBV7-9 with TRBJ1-2; no clear D. The sample in question was CD4+ or CD8+ T cells sorted from blood, obtained in a trial of the OX40 agonist ivuxolimab. This TCR was recovered from an adult with an advanced solid tumor such as melanoma, head and neck, liver or kidney cancer. This CDR3 reads CASSLGLDGYTF. The DNA of the CDR3 is TGTGCCAGCAGCTTAGGACTGGACGGCTACACCTTC.